The rows below give T cell receptor beta chains drawn from one sample of a study of blood T cell repertoires in COVID-19. This table comes from immunoSEQ multiplex PCR, and its TCRdb copy is limited to in-frame clones, with some not included. The sample shows some 150,000 clones, approximately 85% of them seen only once. The sequencing input was peripheral blood. These receptors were obtained from a man in his fifties or sixties with acute or convalescent COVID-19. Each CDR3 is given with its conserved first and last residue. Each record gives: clone size, J gene, V gene, D gene, CDR3 protein, CDR3 DNA. A D gene is named only where the DNA matches it firmly. The size entry is marked missing in some rows and otherwise reads once, few, many or a size class.

-,TRBJ2-4,TRBV6-5,-,CASSYSRGAKNIQYF,TGTGCCAGCAGTTACTCCAGAGGGGCCAAAAACATTCAGTACTTC
-,TRBJ1-3,TRBV10-2,-,CASSLGQRTSGNTIYF,TGCGCCAGCAGTTTGGGGCAAAGGACCTCTGGAAACACCATATATTTT
-,TRBJ1-5,TRBV18,-,CASSPNPRAINQPQHF,TGTGCCAGCTCACCGAATCCCAGGGCGATCAATCAGCCCCAGCATTTT
once,TRBJ1-5,TRBV5-6,-,CASSFGQNQPQHF,TGTGCCAGCAGCTTCGGACAGAATCAGCCCCAGCATTTT
-,TRBJ1-2,TRBV14,-,CASSRTDSNPNYGYTF,TGTGCCAGCAGCCGAACGGACAGTAATCCTAACTATGGCTACACCTTC
-,TRBJ1-1,TRBV28,-,CASRTPRGGREAFF,TGTGCCAGCAGGACTCCACGGGGTGGCAGGGAAGCTTTCTTT
-,TRBJ1-2,TRBV5-1,TRBD1,CASSSGTAIYGYTF,TGCGCCAGCAGTTCCGGGACAGCAATCTATGGCTACACCTTC
-,TRBJ1-2,TRBV7-9,TRBD1,CASSPTGTGGIDGYTF,TGTGCCAGCAGCCCTACCGGGACAGGGGGTATAGATGGCTACACCTTC
-,TRBJ1-2,TRBV19,-,CASSIDSGSYGYTF,TGTGCCAGTAGTATAGATTCGGGGAGCTATGGCTACACCTTC
-,TRBJ1-2,TRBV5-6,TRBD1,CASSLSYSDRDYGYTF,TGTGCCAGCAGCTTGTCGTATTCGGACAGGGACTATGGCTACACCTTC
-,TRBJ2-5,TRBV10-3,TRBD1,CAISESGQGQETQYF,TGTGCCATCAGTGAGTCGGGACAGGGTCAAGAGACCCAGTACTTC
once,TRBJ2-2,TRBV5-1,-,CASSFDGRGTTGELFF,TGCGCCAGCAGCTTCGATGGTAGGGGGACCACCGGGGAGCTGTTTTTT
-,TRBJ2-5,TRBV7-3,TRBD2,CASSPYSGGRQETQYF,TGTGCCAGCAGCCCATATAGCGGGGGCCGACAAGAGACCCAGTACTTC
-,TRBJ2-5,TRBV21-1,-,CASSKSLGGETQYF,TGTGCCAGCAGCAAATCGTTGGGGGGAGAGACCCAGTACTTC
-,TRBJ1-4,TRBV29-1,TRBD1,CSVSGTGKEEKLFF,TGCAGCGTTTCGGGGACAGGGAAGGAGGAAAAACTGTTTTTT
-,TRBJ1-2,TRBV12-5,-,CASGWDNTRGTF,TGTGCTAGTGGTTGGGACAACACAAGGGGCACCTTC
once,TRBJ1-3,TRBV9,-,CASSVAGGEGNTIYF,TGTGCCAGCAGCGTAGCTGGGGGCGAGGGAAACACCATATATTTT
-,TRBJ1-6,TRBV30,-,CAWTGTNNSPLHF,TGTGCCTGGACCGGGACAAATAATTCACCCCTCCACTTT